The next 26 T cell receptor beta chains were all read from a single sample in a study of blood T cells in healthy people across ages (dated by TCRdb to between 2014 and 2017). Libraries were constructed by 5' RACE. Reads for this sample came from an Illumina HiSeq 2500. A second PCR of about 6 to 11 cycles was performed with a sample-barcoded 5' primer and a J-beta primer mix. TCRdb itself trimmed the public reads at Q25 with fastp, ran MiXCR and retained productive beta chains. Each entry is one CDR3 protein sequence, shown with its most common DNA and genes. The sample has roughly 640,000 distinct CDR3 sequences on record, about 30% of them singletons. Clones ranked in the top ten supply approximately 14% of the sample. The specimen was blood. These receptors originate from a woman at least 80 years old in good health.

The V and J genes are TRBV6-1 and TRBJ1-2, with D possibly TRBD1 on 5 matching bases. The CDR3 has 14 residues. The ends were cut back, 6 bases at V and 7 bases at J, with 18 bases in the middle. Germline V gene sequence: CDR1 MNHNS, CDR2 SASEGT. The DNA for the CDR3 is TGTGCCAGCAGCCCGGGACGGTATAGCGGTGGCTACACCTTC. Protein sequence: CASSPGRYSGGYTF.

The chain is built from TRBV20-1 and TRBJ1-2; D is unresolved. Trimming shortened V by 6 bases and J by 5 bases, and 22 bases separated the two germline ends. Germline loops: CDR1 DFQATT, CDR2 SNEGSKA (reference sequence). CDR3 size: 15 residues. The CDR3 region has the DNA TGCAGTGCCACGGGGATAGACCGAGAACGTTATGGCTACACCTTC. Protein product: CSATGIDRERYGYTF.

The chain has TRBV12-3 or TRBV12-4 and TRBJ1-2, with 7 bases identical to TRBD1. The V gene end was trimmed by 3 bases and the J gene end by 6 bases; junction bases not matched to a gene: 7. The CDR3 length is 14 residues. The CDR3 here is CASSFSTGVNGYTF. CDR3 sequence (DNA): TGTGCCAGCAGTTTCTCAACAGGGGTTAATGGCTACACCTTC.

The table lists this clonotype with many counts. This chain joins TRBV5-1 and TRBJ2-5, with TRBD1 identical over 7 bases. V shed 1 base and J 2 bases; nucleotides not matched to a gene: 5. The CDR3 sequence is 15 residues long. Per the germline V gene, CDR1 is SGHRS and CDR2 is YFSETQ. The CDR3 is CASSLLTGNQETQYF. The CDR3 region has the DNA TGCGCCAGCAGCTTGTTGACAGGGAATCAAGAGACCCAGTACTTC.

Of note for this clonotype: Being one base from a much bigger clone, this may be a read error. This chain links TRBV3-1 with TRBJ1-1; weak D call: TRBD1 (6 bases). The length of the CDR3 is 15 residues. The germline CDR1 and CDR2 sequences are LGHDT and YNNKEL (reference sequence). The V end lost 8 bases, the J end lost 1 base, and 17 bases lay between the germline ends. The CDR3 loop reads CASGYYRTENTEAFF. Here the CDR3 DNA reads TGTGCCAGCGGCTATTATAGGACAGAGAACACTGAAGCTTTCTTT.

Of note for this clonotype: A much larger clonotype is one base distant, so this may be a read error. The J gene is TRBJ2-7, the V gene TRBV4-1; the D is unclear. Germline CDR1 is MGHRA and CDR2 is YSYEKL. The CDR3 runs 13 residues. V was cut by 2 bases and J by 7 bases, with 12 bases left in between. The CDR3 region is CASSQTHLNEQYF. In DNA, the CDR3 is TGCGCCAGCAGCCAAACTCATCTGAATGAGCAGTACTTC.

This clonotype was seen many times. The chain links TRBV3-1 to TRBJ2-7; D remains unclear. CDR1 and CDR2 (germline): LGHDT, YNNKEL (reference sequence). The ends were cut back, 0 bases at V and 7 bases at J, with 13 bases in the middle. The CDR3 is made up of 14 amino acids. The CDR3 protein is CASSQDPSGVEQYF. CDR3 DNA sequence: TGTGCCAGCAGCCAAGACCCGTCAGGTGTGGAGCAGTACTTC.

This clonotype was detected a few times. The rearrangement links TRBV6-6 to TRBJ2-7; 9 bases align to TRBD1. CDR1 and CDR2 from the germline V gene are MNHNY and SVGAGI (reference sequence). Unmatched junction bases numbered 4, after V lost 0 bases and J lost 1 base. The CDR3 runs to 16 residues. CDR3 region: CASSYSRGQGSYEQYF. CDR3 nucleotide sequence: TGTGCCAGCAGTTACTCTCGAGGACAGGGGTCCTACGAGCAGTACTTC.

CDR3: CAWSPQGLNTEAFF. Here the CDR3 DNA reads TGTGCCTGGAGCCCACAGGGACTGAACACTGAAGCTTTCTTT. The chain carries TRBV30 and TRBJ1-1, with D possibly TRBD1 on 6 matching bases. Per germline, CDR1 GTSNPN and CDR2 SVGIG (reference sequence). V lost 3 bases and J lost 0, with 11 bases in between. The CDR3 contains 14 residues.

This clonotype was recorded many times. The rearrangement links TRBV12-3 or TRBV12-4 to TRBJ2-6; D may correspond to TRBD1 or TRBD2 (5 bases each). V lost 4 bases and J 4 bases, leaving 11 bases between the germline ends. This CDR3 has 15 amino acids. The CDR3 DNA reads TGTGCCAGCAGTTGGGGACCCGGCGGGGCCAACGTCCTGACTTTC. Its protein product is CASSWGPGGANVLTF.

This clonotype has a count of ten or more. The J gene is TRBJ2-3, the V gene TRBV7-8; 11 nucleotides align to TRBD1. Germline lookup yields CDR1 SGHVS and CDR2 FQNEAQ. V dropped 5 bases and J dropped 6; count of bases not matched to a gene: 7. The CDR3 runs 15 residues. The CDR3 loop reads CASSEDRGRRDTQYF. The CDR3 DNA reads as TGTGCCAGCAGCGAGGACAGGGGGCGCCGGGATACGCAGTATTTT.

The chain employs TRBV20-1 and TRBJ2-1; 10 nucleotides agree with TRBD2. CDR3 length: 14 amino acids. After removal of 2 bases from V and 4 bases from J, the junction contained 2 bases not matched to a gene. From germline, CDR1 is DFQATT and CDR2 SNEGSKA (reference sequence). The CDR3 sequence is CSARPSGGYNEQFF. CDR3 in DNA: TGCAGTGCTAGACCTAGCGGGGGATACAATGAGCAGTTCTTC.

This clonotype was detected ten times or more. The CDR3: CSAPPPSGGFTDTQYF. The CDR3 nucleotides are TGCAGTGCCCCACCTCCTAGCGGGGGGTTCACAGATACGCAGTATTTT. The chain links TRBV20-1 to TRBJ2-3, with 11 nucleotides matching TRBD2. J gave up 2 bases and V 6 bases, and 10 bases lay outside the gene matches. The CDR3 is made up of 16 amino acids. In germline, CDR1 is DFQATT, CDR2 SNEGSKA (reference sequence).

This clonotype was seen ten or more times. The V and J genes are TRBV6-5 and TRBJ2-7; no firm D call. The CDR3 is 14 amino acids. Germline loops: CDR1 MNHEY, CDR2 SVGAGI. Trimming took off 4 bases at V and 6 bases at J, with 16 bases between the two ends. The CDR3, as DNA: TGTGCCAGCAGTTCCAAGACCCCCGGTGGCGAGCAGTACTTC. It encodes CASSSKTPGGEQYF.

Remarks on this clonotype: The junction shows a germline mismatch at one end, possibly a read error. This chain joins TRBV24-1 and TRBJ2-5; the match to TRBD2 covers 10 bases. The V gene's germline CDR1 is KGHDR and CDR2 SFDVKD. The CDR3 is 16 amino acids. The CDR3 bases are TGTGCCACCAGTGACCCAGCTAGCGGGGGTCGGGAGACCCGGTACTTC. Translated: CATSDPASGGRETRYF.

This clonotype was picked up a small number of times. Given a much more abundant clone one base away, this may be a read error. The chain uses TRBV20-1 and TRBJ1-4, with 8 positions matching TRBD1. Per the germline V gene, CDR1 is DFQATT and CDR2 is SNEGSKA (reference sequence). The CDR3 has 12 amino acids. Written as DNA, the CDR3 is TGCAGCCGGGACAGGCTTAATGAAAAACTGTTTTTT. Encoded protein: CSRDRLNEKLFF.

This clonotype appeared many times. The rearrangement links TRBV5-1 to TRBJ2-1, with D perhaps TRBD2 (6 bases). Per the germline V gene, CDR1 is SGHRS and CDR2 is YFSETQ. V was cut by 1 base and J by 3 bases, with 11 bases left in between. The CDR3 runs to 15 residues. In DNA form, the CDR3 reads TGCGCCAGCAGCTTGCAGGTGGGGGGCTACAATGAGCAGTTCTTC. It specifies CASSLQVGGYNEQFF. The complete variable domain, with remaining parts taken from reference TRBV5-1 and TRBJ2-1, reads KAGVTQTPRYLIKTRGQQVTLSCSPISGHRSVSWYQQTPGQGLQFLFEYFSETQRNKGNFPGRFSGRQFSNSRSEMNVSTLELGDSALYLCASSLQVGGYNEQFFGPGTRLTVL.

As concerns this clonotype: With a much larger clone just one base away, this may be a read error. The gene calls are TRBV6-5 and TRBJ1-2; no clear D. V gave up 2 bases and J gave up 0 bases, with 16 bases separating them. Germline CDR1 reads MNHEY; CDR2 reads SVGAGI. There are 17 residues in the CDR3. The CDR3 sequence is CASSYPRFLAANYGYTF. The CDR3 region has the DNA TGTGCCAGCAGTTACCCTCGTTTCTTGGCAGCTAACTATGGCTACACCTTC.

About this clonotype itself: It may be a read error: a sequence one base away is much more abundant. The V gene is TRBV10-3, the J gene TRBJ2-3; 10 bases agree with TRBD2. Germline lookup yields CDR1 ENHRY and CDR2 SYGVKD. CDR3 length equals 18 residues. CDR3 nucleotides: TGTGCCATCAGTGAGTCCGCGTTGTTAGCGGGGGGTCCAGATGCGCAGTATTTT. It encodes CAISESALLAGGPDAQYF.

There are many counts of this clonotype. The rearrangement joins TRBV18 to TRBJ2-3, with 12 bases matching TRBD2. The CDR3 covers 17 residues. V gave up 4 bases and J gave up 1 base; unmatched junction bases: 6. Per the germline V gene, CDR1 is KGHSH and CDR2 is LQKENI. The CDR3 sequence: CASSRKRLAGGTDTQYF. In nucleotides, the CDR3 is TGTGCCAGCTCACGAAAGCGACTAGCGGGAGGCACAGATACGCAGTATTTT.

Concerning this clonotype: A junction boundary mismatches the germline segment, possibly from a read error. The chain links TRBV12-3 or TRBV12-4 to TRBJ1-2; D is unresolved. This CDR3 has 13 amino acids. CDR3 residues: CVSSAAISYGYTF. CDR3 nucleotide sequence: TGTGTCAGCAGTGCCGCGATTTCCTATGGCTACACCTTC.

This clonotype was detected many times. The chain uses TRBV12-3 or TRBV12-4 and TRBJ2-1; 10 bases line up with TRBD2. CDR3 length equals 17 residues. The V and J ends lost 6 bases and 2 bases, in that order; junction bases with no gene match: 10. DNA for the CDR3: TGTGCCAGCAGCCCTTCTACTAGCGGGACTACCTACAATGAGCAGTTCTTC. Its translation is CASSPSTSGTTYNEQFF.

On this clonotype itself: This may be a read error: a much more frequent sequence differs by one nucleotide. This chain connects TRBV7-2 to TRBJ1-2; D might be TRBD1 (6 bases). Germline CDR1 reads SGHTA; CDR2 reads FQGNSA. The CDR3 length is 14 residues. With 5 bases removed from V and 4 bases from J, the gap between germline ends came to 14 bases. The CDR3 DNA sequence: TGTGCCAGCAGCCGGGACACAGGGTGCTATGGCTACACCTTC. This encodes CASSRDTGCYGYTF. The full variable domain, in which reference TRBV7-2 and TRBJ1-2 provide the parts outside the CDR3, is GAGVSQSPSNKVTEKGKDVELRCDPISGHTALYWYRQSLGQGLEFLIYFQGNSAPDKSGLPSDRFSAERTGGSVSTLTIQRTQQEDSAVYLCASSRDTGCYGYTFGSGTRLTVV.

This clonotype was detected a few times. The V gene is TRBV10-3, the J gene TRBJ1-4, with D unresolved. V lost 4 bases and J 5 bases, leaving 8 bases between the germline ends. The germline V gene has CDR1 ENHRY and CDR2 SYGVKD. This CDR3 is 13 amino acids long. The CDR3 loop is CAISGAGNEKLFF. The CDR3 DNA reads TGTGCCATCAGTGGGGCTGGAAATGAAAAACTGTTTTTT.

At least ten counts were recorded for this clonotype. This chain connects TRBV6-2 or TRBV6-3 to TRBJ2-1, with TRBD2 matching over 14 bases. Germline CDR1 reads MNHEY; CDR2 reads SVGEGT. The CDR3 totals 20 residues. V lost 2 bases and J lost 4; bases outside the gene matches: 13. CDR3 sequence: CASSYPGLAGGPILYNEQFF. CDR3 DNA sequence: TGTGCCAGCAGTTACCCCGGACTAGCGGGGGGACCAATCCTTTACAATGAGCAGTTCTTC.

This clonotype was seen repeatedly, ten times or more. Since a much larger clone is just one base distant, this may be a read error. The J gene is TRBJ2-1, the V gene TRBV5-1; D not certain. TRBJ2-7 matches the DNA end more closely, so the J call is doubtful. The CDR3 runs to 15 residues. Germline V lookup: CDR1 SGHRS, CDR2 YFSETQ. CDR3 DNA sequence: TGCGCCAGCAGCTTGGGGTCGAGCTCCTACAATGAGCAGTACTTC. As protein: CASSLGSSSYNEQYF.